This T cell receptor beta chain derives from a study of PD-1 blockade in classical Hodgkin lymphoma (dated by TCRdb to 2020 to 2021). As for the study more broadly: Nivolumab dosing was 3 mg/kg intravenously every 2 weeks, continuing until either disease progression or unacceptable toxicity. The study used CyTOF and TCR beta sequencing to define a peripheral blood immune signature of response to PD-1 blockade in classical Hodgkin lymphoma.

The full study reports these points: The study covered only a single clinical trial cohort, and the causes of the repertoire differences, possibly disease activity or prior therapy, were still not defined. Lower diversity was observed in patients in whom nivolumab was started less than 1 year after ASCT, and these patients were excluded from later analyses so that confounding by immune reconstitution would be avoided. A significant rise by C4D1 was seen in CD4+ but not CD8+ TCR diversity (p=0.0027 vs p=0.16), with the rise being most apparent in complete responders (p=0.02). Baseline TCR diversity was reported to be lower in newly diagnosed patients than in healthy donors and to be lower still in relapsed/refractory patients. Trial patients with a complete response had baseline diversity similar to that of newly diagnosed patients, while partial responders and progressors had significantly lower diversity.

A word on this clone: No cognate antigen has been identified for it. Nothing much larger sits one base from this clone, and base qualities are not available.

A distance of 12 bases separates the germline ends of V and J, which lose 0 bases and 3 bases respectively. The CDR3 goes from the cysteine to the phenylalanine over 16 residues. Only CDR3 DNA remains: 48 bases, in frame from the first base. Sequences SGHRS (CDR1) and YFSETQ (CDR2) are obtained from the germline V gene. The Qiagen DNeasy kit was used to extract genomic DNA from unsorted PBMCs and from the negatively selected CD4+ and CD8+ fractions. Using primers that anneal to V and J segments, immunoSEQ multiplex PCR amplified the TCR beta CDR3 regions. A synthetic immune receptor repertoire was used to minimize amplification bias, and remaining bias was computationally removed after sequencing. The authors processed their data as follows. Repertoire diversity was quantified as the Shannon entropy index using custom Python scripts. The unsorted, CD4+ and CD8+ repertoires were each analyzed separately, with the exception of combined analyses, where CD4+ and CD8+ sequences were merged in silico. Clonal expansion was defined as at least a 2-fold frequency increase after treatment relative to C1D1, with a pseudocount of 0.5 for undetected baseline clones. Clones with 0 or 1 copy at C1D1 were classified as singleton clones, and clones with 2 or more copies were classified as non-singleton clones. Clones expanded in unsorted samples were assigned a CD4+, CD8+ or unknown annotation through matching of protein sequences in sorted samples from the same patient. Wilcoxon tests on paired samples were used to test changes in diversity from C1D1 to C4D1. Held by TCRdb, this immuneACCESS table contains in-frame sequences only and omits some clones. Under half of the omission traces to an unresolved V gene where checked; the cause of the rest is unknown. The V and J calls and clone size were taken over from that table, and D and trimming were inferred from the DNA. The sample table lists 45,000 or so clones, around four fifths of them with a count of one. Jointly, the top ten make up around a third of the sample.

The time point label for this specimen denotes: cycle 4 day 1 (C4D1), after more than five weeks of nivolumab. Every trial patient had relapsed after autologous stem cell transplantation, and cohorts A, B and C differed in prior brentuximab vedotin exposure. The trial cohort was composed of some 57 patients with relapsed/refractory classical Hodgkin lymphoma, for whom complete response, partial response or progressive disease was recorded as best overall response. Trial patients were treated with single-agent nivolumab in the multi-cohort phase II CheckMate 205 trial. An independent review committee assessed best overall response using the 2007 International Working Group response criteria. Trial PBMCs were collected immediately before nivolumab initiation (C1D1) and during therapy at cycle 2 day 1 and cycle 4 day 1. Peripheral blood was collected in 8 mL Vacutainer Cell Preparation Tubes, from which PBMCs were isolated by centrifugation and then cryopreserved.

The sequence was collected from a human donor with classical Hodgkin lymphoma. The rearrangement joined TRBV5-1 to TRBJ2-2, and the D gene may be TRBD1, 6 bases matching. The sample consisted of peripheral blood mononuclear cells (PBMCs), taken before the fourth cycle of nivolumab. The nucleotide sequence is given as TGCGCCAGCAGCTTGGGGAAGGGGGTCGACACCGGGGAGCTGTTTTTT. It translates to CASSLGKGVDTGELFF.